This T cell receptor (beta chain) was identified during a study of T cells expressing NK-cell markers. Study summary: Sorted CD3+CD56+NKG2C+, CD3+CD56+NKG2C- and CD3+CD56-NKG2C+ T cells supplied TCR beta repertoires. HCMV seropositivity marked seven of the eight sequenced donors; one was seronegative.

Study-wide findings and caveats: The study found these clonotypes also leading the CD3+CD56-NKG2C+ fraction in several donors.

Germline values: CDR1 MNHEY, CDR2 SMNVEV (reference sequence). CDR3 size: 15 residues. Concerning this clonotype itself: The antigen remains undetermined.

5'RACE template switching with UMIs generated TCR beta cDNA. After re-calling the 5' RACE reads, TCRdb lists one entry per CDR3 protein, DNA absent. The listing contains hundreds of thousands of distinct CDR3 sequences. The sequenced sample was blood T cells: a sorted CD56 or NKG2C T cell subset, CD4+ or CD8+ T cells, or bulk PBMC T cells (not recorded which). This TCR derives from a man in his late teens or twenties in good health. The chain joins TRBV27 to TRBJ2-3; TCRdb lists TRBD1, though no DNA is available to test this call. This CDR3 reads CASSLWDHSTDTQYF.